This record covers a single T cell receptor (beta chain). The antigen is not known. This record belongs to a study of TIL therapy for anti-PD-1-resistant metastatic lung cancer. Study background: Progressing patients received lymphodepletion, expanded TIL infusion and IL-2. Study results and caveats: This highly selected cohort may not generalize to typical lung cancer patients.

The V end lost 6 bases, the J end lost 6 bases, and 14 bases lay between the germline ends. This CDR3 contains 13 residues. Looked up from germline, CDR1 is SNHLY and CDR2 is FYNNEI. Sequencing used immunoSEQ v3. Using immunoSEQ multiplex PCR, the repertoire was profiled, and TCRdb retains in-frame clones only, with some absent. The sample lists around 50,000 clones, around four fifths occurring once. Described time point: pre-treatment sample, taken before nivolumab and TIL therapy. Adults with stage 4 NSCLC were enrolled in a phase I trial. Sequences were derived from blood, sampled at baseline. V usage is TRBV2 and J usage is TRBJ2-5; TRBD2 might be the D (6 bases). This sequence originates from a person aged 30 to 80 with non-small cell lung cancer. CDR3 coding DNA: TGTGCCAGCAGCCCTAGCGTCGGACAGACCCAGTACTTC. Translation gives CASSPSVGQTQYF.